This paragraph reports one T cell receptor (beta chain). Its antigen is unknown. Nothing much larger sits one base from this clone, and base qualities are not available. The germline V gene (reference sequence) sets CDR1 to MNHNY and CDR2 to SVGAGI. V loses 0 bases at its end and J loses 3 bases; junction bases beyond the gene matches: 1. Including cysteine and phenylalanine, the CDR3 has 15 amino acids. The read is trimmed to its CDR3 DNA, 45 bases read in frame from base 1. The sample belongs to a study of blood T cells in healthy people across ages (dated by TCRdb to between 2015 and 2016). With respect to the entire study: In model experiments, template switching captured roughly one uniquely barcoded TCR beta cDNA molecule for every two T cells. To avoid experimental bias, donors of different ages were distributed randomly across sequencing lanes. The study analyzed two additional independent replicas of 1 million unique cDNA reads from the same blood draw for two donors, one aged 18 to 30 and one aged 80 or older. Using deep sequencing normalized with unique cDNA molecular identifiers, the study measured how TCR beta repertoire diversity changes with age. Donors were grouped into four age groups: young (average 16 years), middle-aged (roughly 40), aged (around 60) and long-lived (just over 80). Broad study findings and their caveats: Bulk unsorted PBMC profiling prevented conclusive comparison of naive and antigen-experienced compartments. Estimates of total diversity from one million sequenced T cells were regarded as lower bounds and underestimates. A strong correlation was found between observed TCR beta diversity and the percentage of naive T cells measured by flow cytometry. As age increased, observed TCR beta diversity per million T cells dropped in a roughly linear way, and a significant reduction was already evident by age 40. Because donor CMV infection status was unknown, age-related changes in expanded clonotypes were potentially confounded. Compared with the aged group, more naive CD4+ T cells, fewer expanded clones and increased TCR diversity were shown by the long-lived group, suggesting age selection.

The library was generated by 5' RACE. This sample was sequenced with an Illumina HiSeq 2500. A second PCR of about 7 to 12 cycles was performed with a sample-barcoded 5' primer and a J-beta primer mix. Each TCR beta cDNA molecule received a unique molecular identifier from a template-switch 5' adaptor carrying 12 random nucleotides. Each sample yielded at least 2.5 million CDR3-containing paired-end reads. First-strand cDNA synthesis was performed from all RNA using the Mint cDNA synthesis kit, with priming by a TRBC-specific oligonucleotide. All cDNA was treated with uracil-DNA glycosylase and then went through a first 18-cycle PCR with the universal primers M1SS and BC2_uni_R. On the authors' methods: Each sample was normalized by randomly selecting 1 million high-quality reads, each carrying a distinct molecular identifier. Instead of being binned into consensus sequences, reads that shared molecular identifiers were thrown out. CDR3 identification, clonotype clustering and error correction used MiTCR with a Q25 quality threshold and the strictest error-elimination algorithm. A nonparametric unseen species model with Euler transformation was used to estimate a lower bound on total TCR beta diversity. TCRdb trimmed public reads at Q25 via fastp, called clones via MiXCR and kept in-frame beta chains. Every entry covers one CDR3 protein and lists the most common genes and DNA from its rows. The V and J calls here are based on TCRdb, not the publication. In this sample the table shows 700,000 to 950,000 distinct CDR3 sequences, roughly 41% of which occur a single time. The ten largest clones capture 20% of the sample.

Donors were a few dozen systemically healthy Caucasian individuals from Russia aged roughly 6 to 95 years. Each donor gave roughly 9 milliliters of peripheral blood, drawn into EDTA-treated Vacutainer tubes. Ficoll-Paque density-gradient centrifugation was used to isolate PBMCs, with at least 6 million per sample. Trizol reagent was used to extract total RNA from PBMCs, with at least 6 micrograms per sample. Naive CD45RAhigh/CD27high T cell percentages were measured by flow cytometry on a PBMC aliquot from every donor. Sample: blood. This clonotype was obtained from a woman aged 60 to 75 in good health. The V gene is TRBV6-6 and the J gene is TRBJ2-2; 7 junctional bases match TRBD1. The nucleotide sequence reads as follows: TGTGCCAGCAGTTACTCGACAGGGTACACCGGGGAGCTGTTTTTT. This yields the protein CASSYSTGYTGELFF.